This is a list of T cell receptor beta chains from one sample in a study of a mutant IDH1 vaccine in newly diagnosed glioma. These receptors have no known antigen. Clones were read by immunoSEQ multiplex PCR, and TCRdb kept only the in-frame ones, dropping some. This repertoire shows 110,000 or so clones, 85% to 90% found once; its top ten account for roughly 0.55%. This specimen consisted of PBMCs, obtained from a glioma patient whose treatment included an IDH1 peptide vaccine. The receptors shown here come from a woman in her forties or fifties with glioma. The CDR3 runs from the conserved cysteine through the conserved F or W. D genes are given only for firm matches. Only part of the rows carry a size: once, few, many, or a class if the clone is expanded.

>TRBD1|once|TRBV9|TRBJ2-2
CASSVAQDRGWTGELFF
TGTGCCAGCAGCGTTGCACAGGACAGGGGTTGGACCGGGGAGCTGTTTTTT
>-|-|TRBV7-6|TRBJ2-3
CASSSLGLERDTQYF
TGTGCCAGCAGCTCTCTCGGGCTAGAGAGAGATACGCAGTATTTT
>-|once|TRBV6-6|TRBJ1-4
CASKTGRKGEKLFF
TGTGCCAGCAAAACAGGGAGGAAAGGAGAAAAACTGTTTTTT
>-|-|TRBV6-5|TRBJ2-4
CASSYSLRAKNIQYF
TGTGCCAGCAGTTACAGTCTTAGAGCCAAAAACATTCAGTACTTC
>TRBD1|once|TRBV6-5|TRBJ2-5
CASSSTGGQETQYF
TGTGCCAGCAGTTCGACAGGGGGTCAAGAGACCCAGTACTTC
>-|few|TRBV10-1|TRBJ2-3
CASSEFRVTTDTQYF
TGCGCCAGCAGTGAGTTTCGGGTTACCACAGATACGCAGTATTTT
>-|-|TRBV9|TRBJ2-5
CASSVRTGETQYF
TGTGCCAGCAGCGTTCGGACCGGGGAGACCCAGTACTTC
>TRBD2|-|TRBV6-5|TRBJ2-7
CASSYSGGSSSYEQYF
TGTGCCAGCAGTTACTCGGGGGGGTCCAGCTCCTACGAGCAGTACTTC
>TRBD1|-|TRBV19|TRBJ2-2
CASGGTGRAGELFF
TGTGCCAGCGGCGGGACAGGGAGGGCCGGGGAGCTGTTTTTT
>-|-|TRBV18|TRBJ2-3
CASSPLRGHTDTQYF
TGTGCCAGCTCACCACTCCGGGGCCACACAGATACGCAGTATTTT
>-|-|TRBV6-1|TRBJ1-5
CATTRVGVQPQHF
TGTGCCACCACCCGGGTAGGGGTGCAGCCCCAGCATTTT
>TRBD2|-|TRBV4-1|TRBJ2-7
CASSHTGTSAKYEQYF
TGCGCCAGCAGCCATACCGGGACTAGCGCGAAATACGAGCAGTACTTC
>-|-|TRBV30|TRBJ2-7
CAWSPPNYEQYF
TGTGCCTGGAGTCCGCCCAACTACGAGCAGTACTTC
>-|-|TRBV13|TRBJ2-7
CASSPGRYYEQYF
TGTGCCAGCAGCCCTGGGAGGTATTACGAGCAGTACTTC
>-|-|TRBV18|TRBJ1-1
CASSSADTEAFF
TGTGCCAGCTCATCGGCGGACACTGAAGCTTTCTTT
>-|-|TRBV2|TRBJ1-1
CASRNRGRDTEAFF
TGTGCCAGCAGGAACCGGGGGAGGGACACTGAAGCTTTCTTT
>-|-|TRBV27|TRBJ1-1
CASRPWDTQNTEAFF
TGTGCCAGCAGACCCTGGGACACCCAGAACACTGAAGCTTTCTTT
>TRBD1|-|TRBV11-2|TRBJ1-5
CASSDVKGGSNQPQHF
TGTGCCAGCAGCGACGTAAAAGGGGGCAGCAATCAGCCCCAGCATTTT
>TRBD2|once|TRBV7-9|TRBJ2-3
CASSRAVAGGSTDTQYF
TGTGCCAGCAGCCGAGCCGTAGCGGGGGGTAGCACAGATACGCAGTATTTT
>-|-|TRBV5-1|TRBJ2-7
CASRGVGGGSYEQYF
TGCGCCAGCCGGGGCGTTGGAGGGGGCTCCTACGAGCAGTACTTC
>TRBD2|-|TRBV19|TRBJ2-7
CASSISPGEGYYEQYF
TGTGCCAGTAGTATATCGCCGGGGGAGGGTTATTACGAGCAGTACTTC
>-|once|TRBV29-1|TRBJ2-7
CSVEEGPTSYEQYF
TGCAGCGTTGAAGAGGGACCCACCTCCTACGAGCAGTACTTC
>-|-|TRBV7-9|TRBJ2-7
CASSPPRGRGRDEQYF
TGTGCCAGCAGCCCCCCCAGGGGCAGGGGACGCGACGAGCAGTACTTC
>-|-|TRBV9|TRBJ2-5
CASSVGEETQYF
TGTGCCAGCAGCGTAGGGGAAGAGACCCAGTACTTC
>-|-|TRBV27|TRBJ1-1
CASSLHRNTEAFF
TGTGCCAGCAGTCTCCACCGGAACACTGAAGCTTTCTTT
>-|-|TRBV10-3|TRBJ2-2
CAISEGGTGELFF
TGTGCCATCAGTGAGGGGGGAACCGGGGAGCTGTTTTTT
>-|once|TRBV6-1|TRBJ1-4
CASTGGSYEKLFF
TGTGCCAGCACGGGGGGGTCTTATGAAAAACTGTTTTTT
>-|-|TRBV27|TRBJ1-5
CASSSGLSNQPQHF
TGTGCCAGCAGTTCAGGGCTCAGCAATCAGCCCCAGCATTTT
>-|-|TRBV29-1|TRBJ2-5
CSVDPVQETQYF
TGCAGCGTTGACCCGGTTCAAGAGACCCAGTACTTC
>TRBD2|-|TRBV28|TRBJ2-1
CASSRRGGSGRGTYNEQFF
TGTGCCAGCAGTCGCCGAGGGGGTAGCGGGAGAGGAACCTACAATGAGCAGTTCTTC
>-|few|TRBV6-1|TRBJ1-5
CASSPEGVSQPQHF
TGTGCCAGCAGTCCGGAGGGCGTCTCTCAGCCCCAGCATTTT
>TRBD1|-|TRBV5-6|TRBJ1-3
CASSLLGQGNSGNTIYF
TGTGCCAGCAGCTTGTTAGGACAGGGCAACTCTGGAAACACCATATATTTT
>TRBD1|few|TRBV29-1|TRBJ1-1
CSGRQGNTEAFF
TGCAGCGGTCGACAGGGGAACACTGAAGCTTTCTTT
>-|-|TRBV10-3|TRBJ2-7
CAISVADSYTYEQYF
TGTGCCATCAGTGTCGCGGATAGTTACACCTACGAGCAGTACTTC
>-|-|TRBV6-1|TRBJ1-1
CASSEMGNTEAFF
TGTGCCAGCAGTGAAATGGGTAACACTGAAGCTTTCTTT
>TRBD2|-|TRBV2|TRBJ2-5
CASRPSGGAPRETQYF
TGTGCCAGCCGCCCTAGCGGGGGGGCCCCCAGGGAGACCCAGTACTTC
>TRBD1|-|TRBV18|TRBJ2-7
CASSRQGNSYEQYF
TGTGCCAGCTCACGACAGGGCAACTCCTACGAGCAGTACTTC
>-|-|TRBV7-2|TRBJ2-3
CASSLRAPPGGEDTQYF
TGTGCCAGCAGCTTACGCGCCCCGCCCGGGGGAGAAGATACGCAGTATTTT
>TRBD2|-|TRBV30|TRBJ2-1
CAWSSWTGLEVGNEQFF
TGTGCCTGGAGCAGCTGGACGGGACTAGAAGTCGGCAATGAGCAGTTCTTC
>TRBD1|-|TRBV10-3|TRBJ2-7
CAISAAGTGGYEQYF
TGTGCCATCAGTGCGGCCGGGACAGGGGGCTACGAGCAGTACTTC